This T cell receptor (beta chain) was recorded in a study of cytotoxic CD8 clonotypes in ibrutinib-treated CLL. Turning to the study itself: Overall, 25 or so responses were partial and 2 complete; following median about 68 months, roughly 15 patients stayed remitted and approximately 12 progressed.

V was shortened by 6 bases and J by 3 bases, with 15 bases between the two germline ends. CDR1 and CDR2 from the germline V gene are SNHLY and FYNNEI. The CDR3 covers 15 residues. Produced via immunoSEQ multiplex PCR; TCRdb's table is partial and in-frame only. The data show fewer than 150,000 clones, with around four fifths seen just once and about 3.3% held by the top ten. Material: PBMCs, obtained after 24 months of ibrutinib treatment. The sequence was collected from a human donor with chronic lymphocytic leukemia. This chain links TRBV2 with TRBJ2-1; tentatively, D is TRBD1 (5 bases). The CDR3 DNA sequence: TGTGCCAGCAGCGCCGACAGAGGTAACTACAATGAGCAGTTCTTC. Its protein is CASSADRGNYNEQFF.